This T cell receptor (beta chain) was captured by sequencing in a study of blood T cell repertoires in COVID-19. On the study more broadly: The analysed material was cDNA or gDNA that came from T cells, B-cell-depleted T cells, or PBMCs.

Per the authors' pipeline: Reference gene primer amplification in the assay estimated nucleated cell counts. Sequenced by immunoSEQ multiplex PCR; TCRdb stores in-frame clones only, minus some. V, J and clone size are taken as reported in that table, and D and trimming were inferred from the DNA itself. Seen here are under 150,000 clones, approximately 80% observed once, and the top ten hold 4.5% to 6%. Germline-derived CDR1 and CDR2 are SGHNT and YYREEE (reference sequence). The CDR3 has 17 residues. Trimming at V came to 1 base and at J to 4 bases, leaving 3 bases not matched to a gene. This clone came up a few times.

V gene TRBV5-4 combines with J gene TRBJ2-6; 12 nucleotides agree with TRBD1. The sequenced sample consisted of peripheral blood. The sequence was collected from a woman between 50 and 59 years old with acute or convalescent COVID-19. The CDR3 nucleotides read TGTGCCAGCAGCTTGTGGGACAGGGGGCCCGGGGCCAACGTCCTGACTTTC. Its translation: CASSLWDRGPGANVLTF.